Below are 5 T cell receptor beta chains sequenced from a single sample in a study of cytomegalovirus exposure and HLA in healthy donors. With 60 Vbeta and 13 Jbeta primers, the PCR was carried out. TCRdb's copy holds only in-frame clones and misses some; the assay was immunoSEQ multiplex PCR. The sample consists of 150,000 to 200,000 clones, about 88% of them appearing once. Sequencing input: PBMCs. These receptors were obtained from a woman between 18 and 30 years old in good health and CMV-seronegative.

The V gene is TRBV27, the J gene TRBJ1-2; D unclear. Trimming took 1 base from V and 8 from J, leaving 11 bases between them. CDR1 MNHEY and CDR2 SMNVEV come from the germline V gene (reference sequence). The CDR3 loop spans 13 amino acids. CDR3 residues: CASSLWVGRGYTF. As DNA, the CDR3 is TGTGCCAGCAGTTTATGGGTCGGGAGGGGCTACACCTTC.

The chain links TRBV5-5 to TRBJ1-2, with a weak D call TRBD1 (6 bases). Trimming shortened V by 2 bases and J by 0 bases, and 20 bases separated the two germline ends. This CDR3 contains 18 residues. The germline V gene has CDR1 SGHKS and CDR2 YYEKEE (reference sequence). CDR3: CASSFTLTGALANYGYTF. DNA of the CDR3: TGTGCCAGCAGCTTTACGCTGACAGGCGCCTTAGCTAACTATGGCTACACCTTC.

The chain has TRBV2 and TRBJ2-7; 7 bases are shared with TRBD2. The CDR3 covers 15 residues. V lost 3 bases and J lost 1; bases outside the gene matches: 6. CDR1 is SNHLY and CDR2 is FYNNEI in the germline V gene. CDR3 DNA: TGTGCCAGCAGTGACCCGGCTAGCGGTTCCTACGAGCAGTACTTC. As protein: CASSDPASGSYEQYF.

The chain uses TRBV5-1 and TRBJ2-1; 12 bases agree with TRBD2. The trim removed 0 bases at V and 5 bases at J, leaving 3 bases unmatched. The CDR3 covers 16 residues. Germline values: CDR1 SGHRS, CDR2 YFSETQ. Here the CDR3 DNA reads TGCGCCAGCAGCTTGGGTGGACTAGCGGGAAACAATGAGCAGTTCTTC. Residues: CASSLGGLAGNNEQFF.

V gene TRBV6-5 combines with J gene TRBJ2-5; a weak D match, TRBD2 (6 bases). Trimming pared 7 bases from V and 1 base from J, leaving 10 bases between. The CDR3 runs to 13 residues. Germline V gene data show CDR1 as MNHEY and CDR2 as SVGAGI. CDR3 loop: CASTTGLQETQYF. CDR3 in DNA: TGTGCCAGCACCACGGGACTCCAAGAGACCCAGTACTTC.